These T cell receptor beta chains were read from a single sample in a study of prognosis after radiotherapy for stage I lung cancer. TCRdb reprocessed the multiplex PCR reads with MiXCR, giving one entry per CDR3 protein. Among about 51,000 distinct CDR3 sequences listed, approximately 35% were seen once. The material was PBMCs, obtained before or after stereotactic body radiation therapy (not recorded which). The receptors stem from a donor of 50 years or more with non-small cell lung cancer. CDR3s include the opening cysteine and the closing phenylalanine or tryptophan. The D gene is left open where the match is weak. The size field is filled for only some rows; it gives once, few, many or a size class.

abundance	v_gene	j_gene	d_gene	CDR3nt	CDR3aa
-	TRBV6-1	TRBJ1-2	TRBD1	TGTGCCAGCAGAAGAGAGGGGGCAGGGGGGGATGGCTACACCTTC	CASRREGAGGDGYTF
many	TRBV2	TRBJ2-1	TRBD2	TGTGCCAGCAGTGTAATAGCGGGAGGGGGGAATGAGCAGTTCTTC	CASSVIAGGGNEQFF
many	TRBV12-3/TRBV12-4	TRBJ2-7	-	TGTGCCAGCAGTTTAAGCGGCAGGGTCGCCTACGAGCAGTACTTC	CASSLSGRVAYEQYF
-	TRBV5-1	TRBJ2-1	-	TGCGCCAGCAGCTTGTGCTATAACAATGAGCAGTTCTTC	CASSLCYNNEQFF
many	TRBV7-2	TRBJ2-5	-	TGTGCCAGCAGCCCCGGGACTTCCCAAGAGACCCAGTACTTC	CASSPGTSQETQYF
many	TRBV5-8	TRBJ2-3	TRBD2	TGTGCCAGCAGCAGAGGACTAGCGGGCCTAACCCCAGAGGGAGATACGCAGTATTTT	CASSRGLAGLTPEGDTQYF
many	TRBV5-1	TRBJ2-6	-	TGCGCCAGCAGCCTTTCTCTAATGCAAAGCTCTGGGGCCAACGTCCTGACTTTC	CASSLSLMQSSGANVLTF
-	TRBV11-3	TRBJ2-3	-	TGTGCCAGCAGCCAAATGGGGTCTAGAACAGATACGCAGTATTTT	CASSQMGSRTDTQYF
many	TRBV11-3	TRBJ2-3	TRBD2	TGTGCCAGCAGCCGAGCGGGAGTCGGCACAGATACGCAGTATTTT	CASSRAGVGTDTQYF
many	TRBV28	TRBJ2-7	-	TGTGCCAGCAGGTTGCCGGGCGGCGAGCAGTACTTC	CASRLPGGEQYF
many	TRBV5-1	TRBJ2-3	-	TGCGCCAGCAGCCCACCCGGGACGGGCAGAACAGATACGCAGTATTTT	CASSPPGTGRTDTQYF
many	TRBV5-1	TRBJ1-4	-	TGCGCCAGCAGCTTGACGAACACTAATGAAAAACTGTTTTTT	CASSLTNTNEKLFF
-	TRBV20-1	TRBJ1-5	-	TGCAGTGGAGTGGAGACAGGTATTTATATCAATCAGCCCCAGCATTTT	CSGVETGIYINQPQHF
many	TRBV2	TRBJ1-1	-	TGTGCCAGCCAATCAGGGGCGAACACTGAAGCTTTCTTT	CASQSGANTEAFF
many	TRBV29-1	TRBJ2-3	TRBD2	TGCAGCGGCAAACTAGCGGTTAGCACAGATACGCAGTATTTT	CSGKLAVSTDTQYF
-	TRBV11-3	TRBJ2-3	-	TGTGCCAGCAGCAGAGTACATTCACTGGATACGCAGTATTTT	CASSRVHSLDTQYF
once	TRBV7-2	TRBJ1-2	-	TGTGCCAGCACCCCGGCCCGGGGGTTGGCCGAAAGATACACCTTC	CASTPARGLAERYTF
many	TRBV30	TRBJ1-3	-	TGTGCCTGGAGGACGGATGGAAACACCATATATTTT	CAWRTDGNTIYF
-	TRBV30	TRBJ2-7	-	TGTGCCTGGAGGCCGGGGGCCGACTACGAGCAGTACTTC	CAWRPGADYEQYF
many	TRBV3-1	TRBJ2-7	-	TGTGCCAGCAGCTCGAGCTCGAGAGAGCAGTACTTC	CASSSSSREQYF
-	TRBV28	TRBJ1-6	-	TGTGACAGCAGTTTCCCTCACCCGGCCCTCGGTTCACCCATCCACTTT	CDSSFPHPALGSPIHF
many	TRBV5-5	TRBJ1-5	-	TGTGCCAGCAGCCCCGACAGCCGCAATCAGCCCCAGCATTTT	CASSPDSRNQPQHF
many	TRBV7-3	TRBJ2-7	TRBD2	TGTGCCAGCAGCCCAGGGGCGGGACTAGCATACGAGCAGTACTTC	CASSPGAGLAYEQYF
-	TRBV6-1	TRBJ1-2	-	TGTGCCAGCAGTGAATGGTACAGGGATGGCTACACCTTC	CASSEWYRDGYTF
many	TRBV6-1	TRBJ2-7	-	TGTGCCAGCAGTGAAGGGGGGACGGTACTCTCCTACGAGCAGTACTTC	CASSEGGTVLSYEQYF
many	TRBV12-3/TRBV12-4	TRBJ2-7	TRBD1	TGTGCCAGCAGTTTAAGACAGGGGGGGGCCTACGAGCAGTACTTC	CASSLRQGGAYEQYF
-	TRBV15	TRBJ1-6	-	TGTGCCACCAGCACACCCGCCGACGGGTCTTCACCCCTCCACTTT	CATSTPADGSSPLHF
many	TRBV2	TRBJ2-2	TRBD2	TGTGCCAGCATAGCGGGAGTTAACGGGGAGCTGTTTTTT	CASIAGVNGELFF
many	TRBV3-1	TRBJ1-6	-	TGTGCCGTTGGTGAGATTCCAAATTCACCCCTCCACTTT	CAVGEIPNSPLHF
-	TRBV12-3/TRBV12-4	TRBJ1-6	-	TGTGCCAGCAGACAAGGACAGAATAATTCACCCCTCCACTTT	CASRQGQNNSPLHF
many	TRBV6-2/TRBV6-3	TRBJ1-5	-	-	CASSPLWQGAYQPQHF
few	TRBV3-1	TRBJ2-4	-	TGTGCCAGCAGCCACGGAACCAAAAACATTCAGTACTTC	CASSHGTKNIQYF
-	TRBV28	TRBJ1-5	TRBD1	TGTGCCAGCATTTCTAACACAGGGGGGGATCAGCCCCACCATTTT	CASISNTGGDQPHHF
many	TRBV19	TRBJ1-4	-	TGTGCCAGTAAGTTGAGGTCAACTAATGAAAAACTGTTTTTT	CASKLRSTNEKLFF
-	TRBV25-1	TRBJ2-5	TRBD1	TGTGCCAGCAGTGAAGCAGGGGGCGTAAAGACCCAGTACTTC	CASSEAGGVKTQYF
-	TRBV6-5	TRBJ2-7	-	TGTGCCAGCAGTTACTCGAAAAGGCAGGCCGCCTACGAGCATTACTTC	CASSYSKRQAAYEHYF
many	TRBV5-5	TRBJ2-7	-	TGTGCCAGCAGCTTCGGGACGTTGGCCTACGAGCAGTACTTC	CASSFGTLAYEQYF
many	TRBV27	TRBJ2-1	TRBD1	TGTGCCAGCCAACTGTGGACAGGGTACAATGAGCAGTTCTTC	CASQLWTGYNEQFF
-	TRBV12-3/TRBV12-4	TRBJ1-1	-	TGTGCCAGCAGTTTATGGGGCTTGGTGGGGCGCTGTGAAGCTTTCTTT	CASSLWGLVGRCEAFF
-	TRBV28	TRBJ1-1	-	TGTGCCAGCAGTCAACAGGTGGGGTCCTTGAAAGCTTTCTTT	CASSQQVGSLKAFF
many	TRBV7-8	TRBJ2-6	TRBD1	TGTGCCAGCAGCTCAAGGGACAGGGTTTTCTCTGGGGCCAACGTCCTGACTTTC	CASSSRDRVFSGANVLTF
many	TRBV6-2/TRBV6-3	TRBJ2-7	-	TGTGCCAGTCCGGGGGAAGAGCAGTACTTC	CASPGEEQYF
many	TRBV29-1	TRBJ2-7	-	TGCAGCGTTGTATCAGGGAGCTCCTACGAGCAGTACTTC	CSVVSGSSYEQYF
-	TRBV7-9	TRBJ2-3	-	TGTGCCAGCATCTTAGGTGAGACTAGGGACTCAGATACACAGTATTTT	CASILGETRDSDTQYF
-	TRBV6-2/TRBV6-3	TRBJ1-2	-	TGTGCCATCAGCGCCGGGCAGGGTCATGTCTACACCTTC	CAISAGQGHVYTF
many	TRBV7-9	TRBJ1-1	-	TGTGCCAGCAGCCCGTCGGGCTCTAGAGGGGTTGAAGCTTTCTTT	CASSPSGSRGVEAFF
-	TRBV5-1	TRBJ1-6	-	TGCGCCAGCAGCTTCGCCGGAGAGTCACCCCTCCACTTT	CASSFAGESPLHF
many	TRBV3-2	TRBJ2-7	-	TGTGCCAGCAGCCGGGGGGGTCTTTACGAGCAGTACTTC	CASSRGGLYEQYF
many	TRBV12-3/TRBV12-4	TRBJ1-3	-	TGTGCCAGCAGTTTTCCCTCTGGAAACACCATATATTTT	CASSFPSGNTIYF
-	TRBV7-2	TRBJ1-6	-	TGTGCCAGCATCCAGCGGTGGGGGGGATCCTATTCACCCCTCCACTTT	CASIQRWGGSYSPLHF
-	TRBV6-4	TRBJ2-2	-	TGTGCCAGCAGTAACCTTGGGTTCGGGGACACCTGGGAGCTGTTTTTT	CASSNLGFGDTWELFF
-	TRBV12-3/TRBV12-4	TRBJ2-5	-	TGTGCCAGCAAATCCTTGAGGGTCGGAGGGACCCAGTACTTC	CASKSLRVGGTQYF
many	TRBV7-8	TRBJ2-2	-	TGTGCCAGCAGCTCCCAGAGGTCCGGGGAGCTGTTTTTT	CASSSQRSGELFF